The 31 T cell receptor beta chains below were found in one sample sequenced in a study of blood T cell repertoires in COVID-19. The protocol was immunoSEQ multiplex PCR, while the TCRdb copy is restricted to in-frame clones and leaves out a portion. Counted here are tens of thousands of clones, roughly four fifths occurring once; the ten biggest clones make up roughly 8%. Sequenced: peripheral blood. All receptors come from an elderly woman with acute or convalescent COVID-19.

The genes are TRBV5-8 and TRBJ2-1, with 10 positions matching TRBD2. After removal of 5 bases from V and 7 bases from J, the junction contained 3 bases not matched to a gene. This CDR3 spans 13 amino acids. The germline V gene has CDR1 SGHTS and CDR2 YDEGEE. CDR3 sequence (DNA): TGTGCCAGCAGAAGCGGGGGGGAGAATGAGCAGTTCTTC. This encodes CASRSGGENEQFF. Full variable domain (missing parts from reference TRBV5-8 and TRBJ2-1): EAGVTQSPTHLIKTRGQQATLRCSPISGHTSVYWYQQALGLGLQFLLWYDEGEERNRGNFPPRFSGRQFPNYSSELNVNALELEDSALYLCASRSGGENEQFFGPGTRLTVL.

The chain recombines TRBV5-4 with TRBJ1-2; D perhaps matches TRBD1 (6 bases). The germline V and J ends were trimmed by 4 bases and 2 bases, with 15 bases remaining between them. Germline loops: CDR1 SGHNT, CDR2 YYREEE (reference sequence). The CDR3 covers 15 residues. This CDR3 is CASSKGHGVNYGYTF. In DNA, the CDR3 is TGTGCCAGCAGCAAGGGACATGGGGTAAACTATGGCTACACCTTC.

The rearrangement joins TRBV3-1 (or the pseudogene TRBV3-2) to TRBJ2-4; 7 bases are shared with TRBD2. Germline-derived CDR1 and CDR2 are LGHDT and YNNKEL (reference sequence). This CDR3 is 14 amino acids long. V trimming: 0 bases; J trimming: 6 bases; junction bases outside the gene matches: 2. Here the CDR3 DNA reads TGTGCCAGCAGCCAAGACGCGGGAGCAAACATTCAGTACTTC. This codes for CASSQDAGANIQYF.

The chain combines TRBV6-5 with TRBJ2-3; 7 bases are shared with TRBD1. Germline lookup yields CDR1 MNHEY and CDR2 SVGAGI. Trimming removed 5 bases from V and 1 base from J; junction bases left unmatched: 6. The CDR3 totals 15 residues. CDR3 loop: CASSNDRVRTDTQYF. The CDR3 bases are TGTGCCAGCAGTAACGACAGGGTTCGCACAGATACGCAGTATTTT.

The chain combines TRBV6-5 with TRBJ1-5, with 10 bases that match TRBD1. The germline V gene has CDR1 MNHEY and CDR2 SVGAGI. The ends lost 10 bases at V and 4 bases at J; junction bases unmatched: 10. CDR3 length: 15 residues. As DNA, the CDR3 is TGTGCCACAGAGCCCCGGGACAGGGGAAATCAGCCCCAGCATTTT. It yields the protein CATEPRDRGNQPQHF.

The V and J genes are TRBV23-1 and TRBJ2-5, with 9 nucleotides matching TRBD1. TRBV23-1 is marked as an open reading frame, function uncertain. J lost 6 bases, V lost 1 base, and 27 bases had no gene match. CDR3 length: 22 residues. The CDR3 is CASSQFRAPGCHGTGSRKTQYF. CDR3 bases: TGCGCCAGCAGTCAATTCCGTGCCCCAGGGTGCCACGGGACAGGGTCGAGGAAGACCCAGTACTTC.

The chain has TRBV5-1 and TRBJ2-3; 12 bases map to TRBD2. The V gene end was trimmed by 0 bases and the J gene end by 11 bases; junction bases not matched to a gene: 4. CDR3 size: 14 residues. Germline CDR1 SGHRS, CDR2 YFSETQ. This CDR3 is CASSLGLAGVGQYF. The CDR3 DNA follows: TGCGCCAGCAGCTTGGGACTAGCGGGGGTAGGGCAGTATTTT.

This clone was found once. V is TRBV2 and J is TRBJ1-1; TRBD1 agrees at 7 bases. The trim removed 3 bases at V and 6 bases at J, leaving 7 bases unmatched. This CDR3 has 14 residues. Germline V CDR1 and CDR2: SNHLY, FYNNEI. The CDR3 sequence is CASSDDREMSEAFF. The CDR3 nucleotides read TGTGCCAGCAGTGACGACAGGGAAATGTCTGAAGCTTTCTTT.

The V and J genes are TRBV19 and TRBJ2-1; 7 nucleotides agree with TRBD1. V shed 6 bases, J shed 4 bases, and the junction held 12 bases outside the gene matches. In germline, CDR1 is LNHDA, CDR2 SQIVND (reference sequence). The CDR3 is 16 residues long. This CDR3 is CASSPTGKGAYNEQFF. The DNA for the CDR3 is TGTGCCAGTAGCCCGACAGGGAAGGGGGCATACAATGAGCAGTTCTTC.

The gene calls are TRBV3-1 (or the pseudogene TRBV3-2) and TRBJ1-2; the D gene is possibly TRBD1 (6 bases). The CDR3 covers 17 residues. CDR1 LGHDT and CDR2 YNNKEL come from the germline V gene (reference sequence). Trimming pared 1 base from V and 1 base from J, leaving 16 bases between. The chain's CDR3 is CASSQVKGGKGNYGYTF. CDR3 DNA sequence: TGTGCCAGCAGCCAAGTAAAGGGGGGGAAGGGTAACTATGGCTACACCTTC.

The CDR3 bases are TGTGCCAGCAGTGCCACAGGGTTGAATGAGCAGTTCTTC. Amino acid sequence: CASSATGLNEQFF. The V gene is TRBV12-3 or TRBV12-4, the J gene TRBJ2-1, with a possible D match to TRBD1 (6 bases). The CDR3 has 13 residues. Trimming took 5 bases from V and 7 from J, leaving 12 bases between them.

CDR3: CASSLNGEGLAGGPGPEQFF. CDR3 nucleotides: TGCGCCAGCAGCTTAAATGGTGAGGGACTAGCGGGAGGGCCGGGCCCTGAGCAGTTCTTC. The chain carries TRBV5-1 and TRBJ2-1, with 16 bases fitting TRBD2. V dropped 2 bases and J dropped 9; count of bases not matched to a gene: 17. The CDR3 has 20 amino acids. From germline, CDR1 is SGHRS and CDR2 YFSETQ.

The CDR3 spells CASREGANFAGELFF. The CDR3 DNA reads as TGTGCCAGCAGAGAGGGGGCAAATTTTGCCGGGGAGCTGTTTTTT. The chain joins TRBV7-8 to TRBJ2-2; TRBD1 matches at 7 bases. Germline V gene data show CDR1 as SGHVS and CDR2 as FQNEAQ. The CDR3 runs to 15 residues. Trimming cost V 6 bases and J 6 bases; bases outside gene matches: 10.

V is TRBV5-1 and J is TRBJ2-5; perhaps TRBD2 as D (6 bases). The germline V and J ends were trimmed by 4 bases and 12 bases, with 16 bases remaining between them. The CDR3 sequence is 12 residues long. Germline CDR1 SGHRS, CDR2 YFSETQ. CDR3 nucleotide sequence: TGCGCCAGCAGCCCCGCCTTCCAGCGGGAGTACTTC. It encodes CASSPAFQREYF. The variable domain in full, with the rest retrieved from reference TRBV5-1 and TRBJ2-5, is KAGVTQTPRYLIKTRGQQVTLSCSPISGHRSVSWYQQTPGQGLQFLFEYFSETQRNKGNFPGRFSGRQFSNSRSEMNVSTLELGDSALYLCASSPAFQREYFGPGTRLLVL.

This rearrangement joins TRBV5-1 to TRBJ2-3; the D is unclear. The V end lost 4 bases, the J end lost 1 base, and 10 bases lay between the germline ends. Germline V CDR1 and CDR2: SGHRS, YFSETQ. The CDR3 has 14 residues. The CDR3 is CASSPGWGTDTQYF. The CDR3 nucleotides are TGCGCCAGCAGCCCCGGGTGGGGCACAGATACGCAGTATTTT.

The chain is built from TRBV5-1 and TRBJ2-1; D may be TRBD2 (6 bases). Germline V gene data show CDR1 as SGHRS and CDR2 as YFSETQ. Trimming cost V 4 bases and J 3 bases, with 17 bases left between them. CDR3 size: 16 residues. The CDR3 region has the DNA TGCGCCAGCAGCATTGGTGCCGGGACTGACTACAATGAGCAGTTCTTC. Its translation: CASSIGAGTDYNEQFF.

The chain joins TRBV4-1 to TRBJ1-2; a weak D match, TRBD1 (6 bases). The CDR3 extends over 15 amino acids. Germline CDR1 is MGHRA and CDR2 is YSYEKL. V was cut by 0 bases and J by 4 bases, with 12 bases left in between. The CDR3 DNA follows: TGCGCCAGCAGCCAAGATTTAGGCAGGGGCTATGGCTACACCTTC. As protein: CASSQDLGRGYGYTF.

This clone appeared a few times. This chain links TRBV3-1 (or the pseudogene TRBV3-2) with TRBJ2-1; a possible D gene is TRBD2 (6 bases). The CDR3 is 13 amino acids. V was cut by 6 bases and J by 7 bases, with 13 bases left in between. Germline loops: CDR1 LGHDT, CDR2 YNNKEL (reference sequence). CDR3 sequence (DNA): TGTGCCAGCAGACTCGGGACTCTGAATGAGCAGTTCTTC. Its translation: CASRLGTLNEQFF.

The chain employs TRBV5-1 and TRBJ1-1, with D maybe TRBD1 (5 bases). Germline V gene sequence: CDR1 SGHRS, CDR2 YFSETQ. V shed 0 bases and J shed 7 bases, with 13 bases lying between them. The CDR3 length is 14 residues. CDR3 nucleotide sequence: TGCGCCAGCAGCTTGGCCCAAACAGGAGATGAAGCTTTCTTT. Translated, it gives CASSLAQTGDEAFF.

The rearrangement uses TRBV5-8 and TRBJ1-2; D possibly corresponds to TRBD1 (5 bases). Germline lookup yields CDR1 SGHTS and CDR2 YDEGEE. This CDR3 comprises 13 residues. Trimming shortened V by 4 bases and J by 7 bases, and 14 bases separated the two germline ends. The DNA for the CDR3 is TGTGCCAGCAGCCCCTTTCGGGGGGGTGGCTACACCTTC. This translates into CASSPFRGGGYTF.

The rearrangement joins TRBV28 to TRBJ1-2; 9 nucleotides line up with TRBD1. The germline CDR1 and CDR2 sequences are MDHEN and SYDVKM. CDR3 length equals 13 residues. The J segment lost 7 bases and the V segment lost 5 bases, leaving 5 bases of the junction unmatched. The CDR3 region has the DNA TGTGCCAGCAGTCCGGGGGACAGGGTTGGCTACACCTTC. This codes for CASSPGDRVGYTF.

This clone occurred a few times. V and J are TRBV5-1 and TRBJ1-5; 9 bases are shared with TRBD1. CDR1 is SGHRS and CDR2 is YFSETQ in the germline V gene. CDR3 length: 15 amino acids. The junction had 6 bases not matched to a gene; V was cut back by 4 bases and J by 4 bases. The CDR3 sequence: CASSAGTGKNQPQHF. For the CDR3, the DNA is TGCGCCAGCAGCGCCGGGACAGGGAAAAATCAGCCCCAGCATTTT. Together with reference TRBV5-1 and TRBJ1-5, the CDR3 gives the full variable domain: KAGVTQTPRYLIKTRGQQVTLSCSPISGHRSVSWYQQTPGQGLQFLFEYFSETQRNKGNFPGRFSGRQFSNSRSEMNVSTLELGDSALYLCASSAGTGKNQPQHFGDGTRLSIL.

This chain joins TRBV5-1 and TRBJ2-1; D gene uncertain. The CDR3 contains 15 residues. The V gene's germline CDR1 is SGHRS and CDR2 YFSETQ. With 0 bases removed from V and 0 bases from J, the gap between germline ends came to 7 bases. CDR3 protein: CASSLDSFSYNEQFF. The CDR3 region has the DNA TGCGCCAGCAGCTTGGACAGTTTCTCCTACAATGAGCAGTTCTTC. Complete variable domain (other parts from reference TRBV5-1 and TRBJ2-1): KAGVTQTPRYLIKTRGQQVTLSCSPISGHRSVSWYQQTPGQGLQFLFEYFSETQRNKGNFPGRFSGRQFSNSRSEMNVSTLELGDSALYLCASSLDSFSYNEQFFGPGTRLTVL.

This clone was detected only once. This rearrangement joins TRBV5-1 to TRBJ1-4; D is perhaps TRBD1 (5 bases). In germline, CDR1 is SGHRS, CDR2 YFSETQ. Trimming stripped 4 bases from V and 8 bases from J, with 21 bases between. The CDR3 covers 16 residues. CDR3 in DNA: TGCGCCAGCAGCGAATCCCCGGGAGCACGGGGGGAAAAACTGTTTTTT. Translated: CASSESPGARGEKLFF. The complete variable domain, with remaining parts taken from reference TRBV5-1 and TRBJ1-4, reads KAGVTQTPRYLIKTRGQQVTLSCSPISGHRSVSWYQQTPGQGLQFLFEYFSETQRNKGNFPGRFSGRQFSNSRSEMNVSTLELGDSALYLCASSESPGARGEKLFFGSGTQLSVL.

The chain links TRBV29-1 to TRBJ2-1; D gene uncertain. Germline V lookup: CDR1 SQVTM, CDR2 ANQGSEA. The CDR3 contains 11 residues. Trimming pared 7 bases from V and 3 bases from J, leaving 7 bases between. Written as DNA, the CDR3 is TGCAGCGATAGTCACTACAATGAGCAGTTCTTC. Amino acid sequence: CSDSHYNEQFF.

The CDR3 DNA sequence: TGTGCCAGCAACGAGGAATTCAACTATGGCTACACCTTC. Amino acids: CASNEEFNYGYTF. The chain has TRBV28 and TRBJ1-2; D remains unclear. The CDR3 is made up of 13 amino acids. Looked up from germline, CDR1 is MDHEN and CDR2 is SYDVKM. V lost 7 bases, J lost 2 bases, and 11 bases lay in between.

This clone was seen only once. The rearrangement uses TRBV5-1 and TRBJ2-3, with TRBD2 matching 14 bases. In germline, CDR1 is SGHRS, CDR2 YFSETQ. Trimming cost V 7 bases and J 1 base; bases outside gene matches: 5. This CDR3 region has 16 residues. The chain's CDR3 is CASGPGLAGGTDTQYF. As DNA, the CDR3 is TGCGCCAGCGGACCGGGACTAGCGGGGGGCACAGATACGCAGTATTTT.

The V call is TRBV28, the J call TRBJ1-4; TRBD1 aligns across 9 bases. This CDR3 region has 16 residues. J lost 7 bases, V lost 2 bases, and 8 bases had no gene match. Germline CDR1 is MDHEN and CDR2 is SYDVKM. The CDR3 sequence is CASSLEGQGNSEKLFF. CDR3 DNA: TGTGCCAGCAGTTTAGAGGGACAGGGCAATAGTGAAAAACTGTTTTTT.

The chain links TRBV6-5 to TRBJ2-7; the match to TRBD1 covers 9 bases. This CDR3 comprises 15 residues. Trimming removed 4 bases from V and 9 bases from J; junction bases left unmatched: 13. The germline CDR1 and CDR2 sequences are MNHEY and SVGAGI. In nucleotides, the CDR3 is TGTGCCAGCAGTTCCGGGACAGGGCCTGGTGGGGGGCAGTACTTC. Translation gives CASSSGTGPGGGQYF.

CDR3 sequence (DNA): TGTGCCAGCAGCTCTCCTGTTGGAGGCCCCTATGGCTACACCTTC. Its protein is CASSSPVGGPYGYTF. The V gene is TRBV5-5, the J gene TRBJ1-2; D gene ambiguous. The germline gives CDR1 SGHKS, CDR2 YYEKEE (reference sequence). The V gene lost 3 bases and the J gene lost 4 bases, with 16 bases spanning the gap. The CDR3 sequence is 15 residues long. Together with reference TRBV5-5 and TRBJ1-2, the CDR3 gives the full variable domain: DAGVTQSPTHLIKTRGQQVTLRCSPISGHKSVSWYQQVLGQGPQFIFQYYEKEERGRGNFPDRFSARQFPNYSSELNVNALLLGDSALYLCASSSPVGGPYGYTFGSGTRLTVV.

This clone was recorded only once. The chain employs TRBV19 and TRBJ1-2, with D possibly matching TRBD1 (5 bases). Trimming took 9 bases from V and 0 from J, leaving 17 bases between them. This CDR3 spans 15 amino acids. Germline CDR1 and CDR2: LNHDA and SQIVND (reference sequence). The CDR3 DNA sequence: TGTGCCAGCTCAGGGTTGGTTCGAGCTAACTATGGCTACACCTTC. Amino acids: CASSGLVRANYGYTF. The variable domain in full, completed from reference TRBV19 and TRBJ1-2, reads DGGITQSPKYLFRKEGQNVTLSCEQNLNHDAMYWYRQDPGQGLRLIYYSQIVNDFQKGDIAEGYSVSREKKESFPLTVTSAQKNPTAFYLCASSGLVRANYGYTFGSGTRLTVV.